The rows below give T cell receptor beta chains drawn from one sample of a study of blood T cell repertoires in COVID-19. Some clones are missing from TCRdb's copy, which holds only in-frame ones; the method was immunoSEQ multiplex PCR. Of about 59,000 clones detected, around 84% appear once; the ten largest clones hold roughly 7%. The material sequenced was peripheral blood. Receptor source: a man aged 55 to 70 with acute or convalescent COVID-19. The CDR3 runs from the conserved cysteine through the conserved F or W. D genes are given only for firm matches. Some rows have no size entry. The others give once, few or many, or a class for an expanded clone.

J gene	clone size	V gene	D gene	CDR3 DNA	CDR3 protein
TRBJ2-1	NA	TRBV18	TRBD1	TGTGCCAGCTCACCACCGTCACAGGGGGCGCGAATGAATGAGCAGTTCTTC	CASSPPSQGARMNEQFF
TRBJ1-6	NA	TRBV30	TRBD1	TGTGCCTCCCCGGGACAGGGGGACTCACCCCTCCACTTT	CASPGQGDSPLHF
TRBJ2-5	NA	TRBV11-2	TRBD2	TGTGCCAGCAGCTTAGATGGGGGGAGGGGAGAGACCCAGTACTTC	CASSLDGGRGETQYF
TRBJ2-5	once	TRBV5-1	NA	TGCGCCAGCAGCGCGGGACAGACCCAAGAGACCCAGTACTTC	CASSAGQTQETQYF
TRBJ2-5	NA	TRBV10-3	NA	TGTGCCATCAGTGAGTCGACTGCAGGGGTCCGGGAGACCCAGTACTTC	CAISESTAGVRETQYF
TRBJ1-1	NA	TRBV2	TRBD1	TGTGCCAGCAGTGAAGGCACAGGGGGGGGGAACACTGAAGCTTTCTTT	CASSEGTGGGNTEAFF
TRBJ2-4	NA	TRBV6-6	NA	TGTGCCAGCAGTTTTCAGGTGCCCATTCAGTACTTC	CASSFQVPIQYF
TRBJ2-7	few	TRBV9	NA	TGTGCCAGCAGCGTAGAGGAGAATACCTACGAGCAGTACTTC	CASSVEENTYEQYF
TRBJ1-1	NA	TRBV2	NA	TGTGCCAGCAGTGAAAGGGGGGGGCGGAACACTGAAGCTTTCTTT	CASSERGGRNTEAFF
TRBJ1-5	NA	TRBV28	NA	TGTGCCAGCAGACTCCCCGGGACTGGAAGCAATCAGCCCCAGCATTTT	CASRLPGTGSNQPQHF
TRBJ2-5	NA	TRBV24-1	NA	TGTGCCACCAGTGACCCCGGGGGGCCGGAGACCCAGTACTTC	CATSDPGGPETQYF
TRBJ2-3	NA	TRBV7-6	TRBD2	TGTGCCAGCAGCCTAGGACTAGCGGGGGGCACAGATACGCAGTATTTT	CASSLGLAGGTDTQYF
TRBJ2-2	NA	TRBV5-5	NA	TGTGCCAGCAGCTTGCATCACACCGGGGAGCTGTTTTTT	CASSLHHTGELFF
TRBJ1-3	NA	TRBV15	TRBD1	TGTGCCACCAGCAGAGGCGGGACAGTAGGAAACACCATATATTTT	CATSRGGTVGNTIYF
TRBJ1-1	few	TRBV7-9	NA	TGTGCCAGCAGCTTCTTGAACACTGAAGCTTTCTTT	CASSFLNTEAFF
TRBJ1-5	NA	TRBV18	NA	TGTGCCAGCTCACCGTCGGCGGGGGCCAGCAATCAGCCCCAGCATTTT	CASSPSAGASNQPQHF
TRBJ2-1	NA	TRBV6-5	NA	TGTGCCAGCTCGGATCACCAGGTCTCCTACAATGAGCAGTTCTTC	CASSDHQVSYNEQFF
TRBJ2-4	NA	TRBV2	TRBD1	TGTGCCAGCAGTGACCCCGCATTTGGACAGGGTGACATTCAGTACTTC	CASSDPAFGQGDIQYF
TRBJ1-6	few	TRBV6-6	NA	TGTGCCAGCAGCCGACGTACTAAATCAGAGGCGAGGTCACCCCTCCACTTT	CASSRRTKSEARSPLHF
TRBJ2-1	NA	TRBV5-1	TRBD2	TGCGCCAGCAGCGGGGGACTAGCGGGGAGCCAATACAATGAGCAGTTCTTC	CASSGGLAGSQYNEQFF
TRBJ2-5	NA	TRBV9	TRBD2	TGTGCCAGCAGCCCCAGGACTAGCGGGAGTCAAGAGACCCAGTACTTC	CASSPRTSGSQETQYF
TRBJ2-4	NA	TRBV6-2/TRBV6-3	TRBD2	TGTGCCAGCAGTTCCGGGGGGGAGGCTCAAAACATTCAGTACTTC	CASSSGGEAQNIQYF
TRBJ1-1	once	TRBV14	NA	TGTGCCAGCAGCCTGGGTCAGGGAACTGAAGCTTTCTTT	CASSLGQGTEAFF
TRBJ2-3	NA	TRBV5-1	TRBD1	TGCGCCAGCAGCCCCAGGGGGCGCGCAGATACGCAGTATTTT	CASSPRGRADTQYF
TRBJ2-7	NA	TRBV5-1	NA	TGCGCCAGCAGGTTCTCAACGGGGAGCTCCTACGAGCAGTACTTC	CASRFSTGSSYEQYF
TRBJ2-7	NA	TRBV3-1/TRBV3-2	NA	TGTGCCAGCAGCCACCCGTCAACAGGGAACTACGAGCAGTACTTC	CASSHPSTGNYEQYF
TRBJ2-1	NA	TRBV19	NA	TGTGCCAGTAGTACCGGACAGAACAACTACAATGAGCAGTTCTTC	CASSTGQNNYNEQFF
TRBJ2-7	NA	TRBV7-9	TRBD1	TGTGCCAGCGGCAAGGGGGCGACCGGATTCGCCTACGAGCAGTACTTC	CASGKGATGFAYEQYF
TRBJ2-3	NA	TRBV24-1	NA	TGTGCCACCAGTGACCGTGCTACCTCCGGCACAGATACGCAGTATTTT	CATSDRATSGTDTQYF
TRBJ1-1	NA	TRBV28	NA	TGTGCCAGCAGCTTCCCACAGGGTCCCACTGAAGCTTTCTTT	CASSFPQGPTEAFF
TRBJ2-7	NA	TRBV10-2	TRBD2	TGCGCCAGCAGCCTTATCGGGACTAGCGGGGCTCGCTCCTACGAGCAGTACTTC	CASSLIGTSGARSYEQYF
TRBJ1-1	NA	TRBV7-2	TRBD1	TGTGCCAGCAGCTACTATTTTAGAAACAGGGGGGGTACTGAAGCTTTCTTT	CASSYYFRNRGGTEAFF
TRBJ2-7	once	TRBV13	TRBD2	TGTGCCAGCAGCTCCGGGACTAGCTACGAGCAGTACTTC	CASSSGTSYEQYF
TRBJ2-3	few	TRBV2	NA	TGTGCCAGCAGTGAAGCGCTTCGACTAGGGCCCATCACAGATACGCAGTATTTT	CASSEALRLGPITDTQYF
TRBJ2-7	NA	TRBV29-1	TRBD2	TGCAGCGTAGGGTTTCAGCGGGGGGCGACCTACGAGCAGTACTTC	CSVGFQRGATYEQYF
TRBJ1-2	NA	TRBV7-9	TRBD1	TGTGCCAGCAGCTTAACTCCCGCAGGGGGCGGTGGCTACACCTTC	CASSLTPAGGGGYTF
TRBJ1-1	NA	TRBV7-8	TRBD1	TGTGCCAGCAGCTTAGCCTCCCTTTTTGGGACAGGGTTGACTGAAGCTTTCTTT	CASSLASLFGTGLTEAFF
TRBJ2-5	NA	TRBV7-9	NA	TGTGCCAGCATCGTCGCAGGGTCGGTAGAGACCCAGTACTTC	CASIVAGSVETQYF
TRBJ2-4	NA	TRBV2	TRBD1	TGTGCCAGCAGTGAACCCCCGACCCGGGACAGGGGCATAGCCAAAAACATTCAGTACTTC	CASSEPPTRDRGIAKNIQYF
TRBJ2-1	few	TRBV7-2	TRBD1	TGTGCCAGCAGCCTACAACCGGGACAGGAATACAATGAGCAGTTCTTC	CASSLQPGQEYNEQFF
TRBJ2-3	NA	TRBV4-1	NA	TGCGCCAGCAGCCAAGGAGTAGCGGCTAGCACAGATACGCAGTATTTT	CASSQGVAASTDTQYF